The sequence of this T cell receptor beta chain was determined in a study of cytomegalovirus exposure and HLA in healthy donors (dated by TCRdb to about 2017). Concerning the study at large: According to an earlier analysis of 587 of the donors, 200 million or so T cells yielded roughly 110 million unique TCR beta sequences and approximately 280 Gb of sequence data. About 310 gigabases of sequencing data and tens of millions of unique TCR sequences were included in an early release covering about 700 HLA-typed donors. The genetic ancestry cluster associated with self-reported Caucasian donors included around four fifths of the 398 genotyped donors. The study was designed to test whether signatures of past pathogen exposure could be identified by cataloging public T cell receptors. The study used immunosequencing to profile the T cell repertoires of approximately 650 subjects and linked those repertoires to cytomegalovirus serostatus. Along with the approximately 650-subject first cohort, a separate validation cohort of over a hundred different subjects was used. To predict cytomegalovirus infection status, the study combined high-throughput TCR immunosequencing, statistical association of individual TCRs with disease status, and machine learning. A later analysis re-examined previously published TCR beta repertoires from more than 550 donors and added high-resolution HLA genotyping to investigate patterns of TCR occurrence. The later analysis used no new phenotypic data to find candidate immune exposures, relying instead on TCR beta sequences and their occurrence across donors. An earlier analysis of approximately 580 of the donors used high-throughput TCR beta sequencing to judge whether each TCR beta V gene segment behaved as functional or pseudogenic. Alongside the repertoire data, information on donor age, sex, ethnicity and CMV serostatus was compiled. Genome-wide SNP genotypes for about 55% of the 666 donors were used in a later genetic analysis, which treated that subset as a discovery cohort. Every repertoire in the discovery cohort had been generated on one and the same sequencing platform. HLA typing included class I and class II loci at four-digit resolution. The number of donors typed differed by locus, with 629-630 for A, B, C, DRB1 and DQB1, roughly 520 for DQA1, under 610 for DPA1, and 472 for DPB1. Because of strong linkage in the cohort, roughly five DR-DQ haplotypes were treated as single units for association and clustering. Among about 360 genotyped donors of the cohort, an average of approximately 230,000 unique TCR beta nucleotide sequences were sequenced per donor, roughly a sixth of them non-productive.

Library method: the immunoSEQ multiplex PCR assay. A mixture of 60 forward primers for TCR Vbeta segments and 13 reverse primers for TCR Jbeta segments was used in the multiplex PCR. The CDR3 region of rearranged TCR beta genes was amplified from genomic DNA with a multiplex PCR assay. On the Illumina HiSeq System, the amplified TCR beta libraries were sequenced as 87-base-pair reads. On the study's bioinformatics: Across the 670 or so repertoires, a later analysis counted tens of millions of unique TCR beta chains, some 11 million of which were shared by at least two donors. Raw reads were error-corrected and collapsed into unique sequences by a nearest-neighbor algorithm in which closely related sequences were merged to remove PCR and sequencing errors. Alignment of CDR3 sequences to IMGT reference sequences was used to assign V, D and J gene segments. Each retained sequence needed at least a six-nucleotide match to both a V gene segment and a J gene segment. A rearrangement counted as productive if the CDR3 had no stop codons and remained in frame with V and J, and every other rearrangement counted as non-productive. CDR3 was defined according to IMGT convention as the region running from the second conserved V-encoded cysteine to the conserved J-encoded phenylalanine. The earlier analysis of some 550 of the donors excluded any sequence lacking an unambiguous match to a single V gene segment. An earlier analysis of some 610 of the donors called V segments functional above 56.7% productive rearrangements and segregating when the between-donor standard deviation exceeded 5%. A statistical classification framework was built for diagnosing cytomegalovirus status from the catalog of TCR beta chain sequences. In a later analysis, V and J genes were assigned by comparing TCR nucleotide sequences against IMGT/GENE-DB human TR gene sequences. Using the TCRdist pipeline, a later analysis assigned CDR3 sequences along with most-parsimonious VDJ recombination scenarios. A later analysis defined each TCR beta chain by its CDR3 amino acid sequence plus V-gene family, and excluded reads lacking a unique V-gene family. In a later analysis, 450 to 600 highly shared, low-generation-probability nucleotide sequences were removed to address suspected cross-contamination and a sequencing artifact. In a later analysis, a clonal expansion index was calculated for each public chain from normalized within-repertoire ranks of inferred template counts. In a later analysis, generation probabilities were computed with a VDJ recombination model fitted to out-of-frame rearrangements, and the resulting probabilities were checked against IGoR. In a later analysis, hypergeometric tests were used to score TCR-TCR, TCR-HLA and TCR-CMV co-occurrence, with a repertoire-size bias correction applied to TCR pairs. In a later analysis, false discovery rates were estimated by permuting HLA or CMV assignments 20 times. A later analysis grouped co-occurring TCRs with DBSCAN, adding TCRdist sequence similarity when clustering within HLA-allele-positive subsets. Repertoires with fewer than 30,000 or more than 120,000 public chains were left out of co-occurrence clustering, as were about 5 repertoires with anomalous nucleotide sharing. In its TCRdb copy, this immuneACCESS table keeps in-frame sequences only and misses some clones. Where compared with another copy, unresolved V genes explain less than half of these, and the others have no known cause. From that table come the V and J calls and clone size; the DNA was used to work out D and trimming. Recorded for this sample are 80,000 to 100,000 clones; over 75% of them occurred a single time. Roughly 3.8% of the sample goes to the ten largest clones.

The cohort comprised several hundred healthy bone marrow donors. Cohort members were all nominally healthy when sampled, although unrecorded immune exposures were likely present. The donor tested CMV seropositive and was one of the 289 seropositive cohort members. A peripheral blood sample was provided by each donor, and peripheral blood mononuclear cells were used for TCR beta sequencing. The Qiagen DNeasy Blood Extraction Kit was used to extract genomic DNA from the blood cell samples. Overall study results and their limits: Because counts were too low, about 18 rarely observed V segments, including chromosome 9 orphons, were excluded from the earlier analysis of around 640 of the donors. In a later genetic analysis, fewer N-insertions in productive TCRs were reported among donors in an Asian-associated ancestry cluster than the roughly 700-donor mean. Three of the identified cytomegalovirus-associated TCR beta chains were confirmed in vitro to be specific for cytomegalovirus antigens. In this cohort, only TCR beta chains were sequenced, and detectable features were limited by the absence of alpha or paired-chain data. In a later analysis, the rate of TCR association differed among HLA loci, with DRB1 alleles having the most associated TCRs and HLA-C alleles having the fewest. A later analysis found that most CMV-associated TCR beta chains appeared HLA-restricted, with HLA associations seemingly driven largely by CMV exposure. In a later analysis, HLA-associated TCR beta chains were found to be more clonally expanded and to have lower generation probabilities than equally common non-associated chains. The study gave a list of some 150 TCR beta chains associated with cytomegalovirus. Most TCR sequences were observed very rarely across donors, whereas some public TCRs were present in many individuals. In a later analysis, more than 15,000 TCR beta sequences were associated with specific HLA alleles at a false discovery rate of 0.05. Correlated functional status among segregating V segments might be attributable to linkage disequilibrium, but an unknown experimental factor could not be ruled out. In a later genetic analysis, a missense DCLRE1C variant was associated with V-gene and J-gene trimming of TCR beta chains, and the association was replicated in an independent cohort. The 87-base-pair reads could not distinguish some IMGT-functional V segments, including TRBV6-2 and TRBV6-3, so those segments were excluded. HLA typing was unavailable for some donors at each locus, so association tests used only the typed subset. A group of highly shared sequence variants was considered likely to be a technical artifact of the sequencing pipeline. Several of the top co-occurrence clusters appeared to be linked to parvovirus B19, influenza, CMV and Epstein-Barr virus, according to a later analysis. When HLA alleles, especially DR and DQ, strongly co-occurred, attributing TCR associations to individual alleles was difficult. The classifier was reported to diagnose cytomegalovirus status with high specificity and sensitivity in both the original cohort and the validation cohort. A further reported finding was that TCR beta sequences accurately predicted the HLA-A and HLA-B alleles for most subjects in the first cohort. Sequencing depth was assumed to be roughly uniform across donors in the presence/absence analyses, though that assumption may not hold. It was suggested by the authors that the approach could potentially be generalized to other disease states and immunological phenotypes. Broadly in line with IMGT annotations, most TCR beta V segments showed up in productive rearrangements about 90% or about 30% of the time in an earlier analysis of roughly 590 of the donors. For the cohort, immune exposure information was limited to CMV serostatus.

The germline V gene specifies SGHAT as CDR1 and FQNNGV as CDR2. Trimming takes 0 bases from V and 4 bases from J, and the germline ends sit 13 bases apart. The CDR3 runs 15 residues from the cysteine to the phenylalanine. Only the CDR3 DNA is retained, 45 bases long and in frame from the first base. A remark on this clone: No cognate antigen has been identified for it. Base qualities are not recorded, but no much larger clone differs from it by a single base.

The source material was PBMCs. This receptor chain uses TRBV11-2 and TRBJ2-7; 6 matching bases give a weak D call of TRBD2. The TCR comes from a female donor in good health and CMV-seropositive. The CDR3 region: CASSLDRLGGYEQYF. The base sequence is TGTGCCAGCAGCTTAGATCGATTGGGGGGATACGAGCAGTACTTC.